This T cell receptor (beta chain) was recovered during a study of blood T cell repertoires in COVID-19. Generated by immunoSEQ multiplex PCR, the TCRdb table keeps only in-frame clones and is missing some. The sample has about 370,000 clones, 87% seen once. Germline values: CDR1 MNHEY, CDR2 SMNVEV (reference sequence). The CDR3 has 19 amino acids. The V and J ends lost 0 bases and 2 bases respectively, with 21 bases between them. The clonotype originates from a woman aged 25 to 39 with COVID-19, enrolled during active disease. Sequencing was carried out using peripheral blood. This sequence joins TRBV27 and TRBJ2-3; TRBD2 might be the D (7 bases). The CDR3 here is CASSLSPKEGEGVTDTQYF. CDR3 sequence (DNA): TGTGCCAGCAGTTTATCCCCGAAGGAGGGGGAGGGTGTCACAGATACGCAGTATTTT.